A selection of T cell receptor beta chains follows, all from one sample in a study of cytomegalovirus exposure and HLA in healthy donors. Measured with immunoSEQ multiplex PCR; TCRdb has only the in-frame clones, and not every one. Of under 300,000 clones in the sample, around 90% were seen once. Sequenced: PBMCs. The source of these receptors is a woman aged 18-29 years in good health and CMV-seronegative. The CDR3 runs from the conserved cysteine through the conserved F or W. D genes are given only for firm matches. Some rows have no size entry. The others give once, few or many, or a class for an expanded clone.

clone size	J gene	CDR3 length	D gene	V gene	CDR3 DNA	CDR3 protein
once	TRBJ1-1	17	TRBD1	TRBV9	TGTGCCAGCAGCGTATCGCGGGACAGGGGAAGGGGCACTGAAGCTTTCTTT	CASSVSRDRGRGTEAFF
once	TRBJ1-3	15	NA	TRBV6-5	TGTGCCAGCAGCTCCTTCACAGCCTCTGGAAACACCATATATTTT	CASSSFTASGNTIYF
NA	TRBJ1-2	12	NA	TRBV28	TGTGCCAGTCTCGGAGAAATCTATGGCTACACCTTC	CASLGEIYGYTF
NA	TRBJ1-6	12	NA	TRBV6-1	TGTGCCAGCAACTCAGGCTGGTCACCCCTCCACTTT	CASNSGWSPLHF
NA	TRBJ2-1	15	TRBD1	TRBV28	TGTGCCAGCACCGATGAGACAGGGGGATACAATGAGCAGTTCTTC	CASTDETGGYNEQFF
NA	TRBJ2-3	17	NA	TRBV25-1	TGTGCCAGCAGTGATACGATGAGAGGGGGGGTAACAGATACGCAGTATTTT	CASSDTMRGGVTDTQYF
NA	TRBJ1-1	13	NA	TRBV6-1	TGTGCCAGCAGGACAGTGTCGAACACTGAAGCTTTCTTT	CASRTVSNTEAFF
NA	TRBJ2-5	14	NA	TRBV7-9	TGTGCCAGCAGCCTCCTCAGGGAAGGAGAGACCCAGTACTTC	CASSLLREGETQYF
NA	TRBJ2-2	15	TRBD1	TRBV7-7	TGTGCTAGCAGCCCGGACAGGGTGGGCACCGGGGAGCTGTTTTTT	CASSPDRVGTGELFF
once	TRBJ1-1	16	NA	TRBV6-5	TGTGCCAGCAGTTACTCGGAGGGAATCCCTAACACTGAAGCTTTCTTT	CASSYSEGIPNTEAFF
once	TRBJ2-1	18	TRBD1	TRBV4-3	TGCGCCAGCAGCCAAGATCTTGCTTGGACAGGGGGGCTACAGCAAGAGTTCTTC	CASSQDLAWTGGLQQEFF
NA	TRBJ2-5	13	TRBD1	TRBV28	TGTGCCAGCGGAACAGGGGGCCTGGAGACCCAGTACTTC	CASGTGGLETQYF
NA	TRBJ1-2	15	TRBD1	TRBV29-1	TGCAGCGTTTCCGGGACAGGGGAGGAATGGTATGGCTACACCTTC	CSVSGTGEEWYGYTF
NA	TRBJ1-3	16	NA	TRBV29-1	TGCAGCGTTGAAGATGAGGGTAAGGCTGCTGGAAACACCATATATTTT	CSVEDEGKAAGNTIYF
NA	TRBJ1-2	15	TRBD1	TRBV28	TGTGCCAGCAGTTCCTCGACAGGGTCGCACTATGGCTACACCTTC	CASSSSTGSHYGYTF
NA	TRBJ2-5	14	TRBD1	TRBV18	TGTGCCAGCTCACCACTAGACAGGGCAGAGACCCAGTACTTC	CASSPLDRAETQYF
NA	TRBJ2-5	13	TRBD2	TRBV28	TGTGCCAGTCTCGGGGGGGCCGCAGAGACCCAGTACTTC	CASLGGAAETQYF
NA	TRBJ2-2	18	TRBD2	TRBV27	TGTGCCAGCAGTTTATGGGAGGGACTAGCGATGAACACCGGGGAGCTGTTTTTT	CASSLWEGLAMNTGELFF
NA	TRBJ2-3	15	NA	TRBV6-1	TGTGCCAGCAGTGCCTTACTGGCGTGGGAGGATACGCAGTATTTT	CASSALLAWEDTQYF
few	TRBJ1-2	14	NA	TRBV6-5	TGTGCCAGCAGTTACCAGGAAAGTTCCTATGGCTACACCTTC	CASSYQESSYGYTF
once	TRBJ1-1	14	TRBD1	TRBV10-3	TGTGCCATCAGTGAACAGGGGGCAGCTACTGAAGCTTTCTTT	CAISEQGAATEAFF
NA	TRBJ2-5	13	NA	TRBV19	TGTGCCGTCGGGTCGGGGGGCGCGGAGACCCAGTACTTC	CAVGSGGAETQYF
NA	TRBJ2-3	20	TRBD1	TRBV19	TGTGCCAGTAGTCCCCGCCCCGGAGACAGGGCCCGAAGGGGCACAGATACGCAGTATTTT	CASSPRPGDRARRGTDTQYF
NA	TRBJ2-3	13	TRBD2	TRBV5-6	TGTGCCAGCAGCCCGGGGACTAGCAATACGCAGTATTTT	CASSPGTSNTQYF
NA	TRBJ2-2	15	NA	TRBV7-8	TGTGCCAGCAGCTTAGAGGAGGCACGCACCGGGGAGCTGTTTTTT	CASSLEEARTGELFF
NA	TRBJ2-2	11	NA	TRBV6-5	TGTGCCACTTTGGGGGCTGGGGAGCTGTTTTTT	CATLGAGELFF
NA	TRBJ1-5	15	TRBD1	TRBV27	TGTGCCAGCAGTCGGGGACAGGGCCGCCAACAGCCCCAGCATTTT	CASSRGQGRQQPQHF
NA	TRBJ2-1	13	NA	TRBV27	TGTGCCAGCAGTTTGGGCGTTCACAATGAGCAGTTCTTC	CASSLGVHNEQFF
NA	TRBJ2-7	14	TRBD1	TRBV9	TGTGCCAGCAGCTTGGGACAGGGGGGTTACGAGCAGTACTTC	CASSLGQGGYEQYF
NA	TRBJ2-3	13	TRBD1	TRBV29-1	TGCAGCGTCACCGGGACAGTTACAGATACGCAGTATTTT	CSVTGTVTDTQYF
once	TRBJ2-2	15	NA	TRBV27	TGTGCCAGCAGTTTATACGGGGTCGCAGGCGGGGAGCTGTTTTTT	CASSLYGVAGGELFF
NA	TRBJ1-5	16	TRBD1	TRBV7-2	TGTGCCAGCAGCCCACTCTCAGGGGGCAACGATCAGCCCCAGCATTTT	CASSPLSGGNDQPQHF
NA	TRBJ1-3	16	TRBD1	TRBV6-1	TGTGCCAGCAGTGAGCAGGGGACAGCCAATGGAAACACCATATATTTT	CASSEQGTANGNTIYF
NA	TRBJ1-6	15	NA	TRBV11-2	TGTGCCAGCAGTCTCCGGACGGACTACAATTCACCCCTCCACTTT	CASSLRTDYNSPLHF
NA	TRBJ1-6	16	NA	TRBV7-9	TGTGCCAGCAGCTTAGTTCGCAGTGGGGGGATTTCACCCCTCCACTTT	CASSLVRSGGISPLHF
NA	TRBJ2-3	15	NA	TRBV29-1	TGCAGCGCCTCACCCGGGATTTCCTCCACAGATACGCAGTATTTT	CSASPGISSTDTQYF
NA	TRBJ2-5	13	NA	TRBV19	TGTGCCAGTATGCCAAAAGCCCAAGAGACCCAGTACTTC	CASMPKAQETQYF
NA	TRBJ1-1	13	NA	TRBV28	TGTGCCAGCAGTTTAATTTTGGCGGCTGAAGCTTTCTTT	CASSLILAAEAFF
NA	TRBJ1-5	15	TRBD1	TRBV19	TGTGCCAGTAGTTTACAGGGGGCTGGCAATCAGCCCCAGCATTTT	CASSLQGAGNQPQHF
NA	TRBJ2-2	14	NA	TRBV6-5	TGTGCCAGCAGTTACTTCACAGGGACCGGGGAGCTGTTTTTT	CASSYFTGTGELFF
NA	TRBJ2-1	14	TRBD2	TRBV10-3	TGTGCCATCAGTGATTGGACTAGGGGTAATGAGCAGTTCTTC	CAISDWTRGNEQFF
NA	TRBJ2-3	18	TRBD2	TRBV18	TGTGCCAGCTCACCCAGGGGGTCTAGCGGGGGAAGCACAGATACGCAGTATTTT	CASSPRGSSGGSTDTQYF
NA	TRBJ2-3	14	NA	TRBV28	TGTGCCAGCAACGCCCCCTCGGGTGCAGATACGCAGTATTTT	CASNAPSGADTQYF
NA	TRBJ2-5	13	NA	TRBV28	TGTGCCAGCACGTGGGCCTCCCTGGAGACCCAGTACTTC	CASTWASLETQYF
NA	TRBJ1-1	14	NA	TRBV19	TGTGCCAGTAGTATGATAGATTCGGGCACTGAAGCTTTCTTT	CASSMIDSGTEAFF
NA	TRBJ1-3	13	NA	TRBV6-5	TGTGCCAGCTATCAGGGGAGTGGAAACACCATATATTTT	CASYQGSGNTIYF
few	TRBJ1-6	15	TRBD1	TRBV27	TGTGCCAGCAGTTTAGGGACAGGGGGCTTTTCACCCCTCCACTTT	CASSLGTGGFSPLHF
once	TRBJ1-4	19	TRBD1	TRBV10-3	TGTGCCATCAGTGAGTCCATCCCAACAGGGGGCAGAGCTAATGAAAAACTGTTTTTT	CAISESIPTGGRANEKLFF
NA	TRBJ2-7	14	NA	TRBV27	TGTGCCAGCAGTTTAACTATAGGAGCCTACGAGCAGTACTTC	CASSLTIGAYEQYF
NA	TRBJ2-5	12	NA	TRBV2	TGTGCCGGAAGGACTGAAAGAGATACCCAGTACTTC	CAGRTERDTQYF